These 19 T cell receptor beta chains came from one sample sequenced in a study of control samples from healthy donors and cancer patients. TCRdb keeps only in-frame clones here, not all; method: immunoSEQ multiplex PCR. This table holds around 93,000 clones, roughly 89% found once. The sample consisted of blood. These receptors were taken from a human donor in good health. The donor label of this sample is uncertain.

The CDR3 sequence is CASSEGDLATNEKLFF. The CDR3 bases are TGTGCCAGCAGTGAAGGTGATCTAGCAACTAATGAAAAACTGTTTTTT. V and J are TRBV2 and TRBJ1-4; no clear D. Looked up from germline, CDR1 is SNHLY and CDR2 is FYNNEI. The CDR3 runs to 16 residues. V lost 1 base, J lost 0 bases, and 9 bases lay in between.

V usage is TRBV25-1 and J usage is TRBJ1-2; 7 positions agree with TRBD1. The CDR3 totals 14 residues. After removal of 5 bases from V and 4 bases from J, the junction contained 7 bases not matched to a gene. From germline, CDR1 is MGHDK and CDR2 SYGVNS. The CDR3 nucleotides are TGTGCCAGCAGTAGGGACAGCCTATTCTATGGCTACACCTTC. It is translated as CASSRDSLFYGYTF.

As to this clone: A read error may account for a junction end that differs from germline. The genes are TRBV4-2 and TRBJ2-7; 9 bases are a match to TRBD2. The CDR3 has 16 residues. Germline lookup yields CDR1 LGHNA and CDR2 YNFKEQ. This CDR3 reads CAGSQPPSGATYEQYF. The DNA for the CDR3 is TGTGCCGGCAGCCAACCTCCTAGCGGGGCTACCTACGAGCAGTACTTC.

J is TRBJ1-4 and V is TRBV9; 7 bases are shared with TRBD1. The CDR3 length is 14 residues. J lost 8 bases, V lost 0 bases, and 4 bases had no gene match. Per the germline V gene, CDR1 is SGDLS and CDR2 is YYNGEE. CDR3 region: CASSVGGGREKLFF. The CDR3 nucleotides are TGTGCCAGCAGCGTAGGAGGGGGCCGGGAAAAACTGTTTTTT.

V is TRBV10-2 and J is TRBJ1-5; D gene ambiguous. Germline V gene sequence: CDR1 WSHSY, CDR2 SAAADI. The CDR3 covers 14 residues. Trimming removed 0 bases at V and 1 base at J, with 4 bases between. The CDR3 sequence is CASSESYSNQPQHF. CDR3 bases: TGCGCCAGCAGTGAGTCGTACAGCAATCAGCCCCAGCATTTT.

The chain recombines TRBV20-1 with TRBJ1-1; D not certain. Germline V gene lookup returns CDR1 DFQATT and CDR2 SNEGSKA (reference sequence). The V end was cut by 3 bases, the J end by 5 bases, with 7 bases between. The length of the CDR3 is 11 residues. The CDR3 DNA sequence: TGCAGTGCTAGCCGGAGTACTGAAGCTTTCTTT. Its translation: CSASRSTEAFF.

The V and J genes are TRBV10-1 and TRBJ2-2, with TRBD2 matching 9 bases. CDR3 size: 14 residues. V lost 6 bases and J lost 6; bases outside the gene matches: 5. CDR1 is WNHNN, CDR2 SYGVQD, per germline (reference sequence). The CDR3 region is CASRNSGGPGELFF. DNA of the CDR3: TGCGCCAGCAGAAATAGCGGGGGTCCCGGGGAGCTGTTTTTT.

The J gene is TRBJ1-1, the V gene TRBV4-1, with TRBD1 matching 7 bases. V shed 4 bases and J 6 bases; nucleotides not matched to a gene: 2. CDR3 length: 12 amino acids. Germline CDR1 MGHRA, CDR2 YSYEKL. In DNA form, the CDR3 reads TGCGCCAGCAGCCTCACAGGGGCTGAAGCTTTCTTT. As protein: CASSLTGAEAFF.

The rearrangement joins TRBV19 to TRBJ1-1; 8 bases line up with TRBD1. J was trimmed by 8 bases and V by 6 bases; bases with no gene match: 11. The CDR3 is made up of 14 amino acids. The germline V gene has CDR1 LNHDA and CDR2 SQIVND (reference sequence). The CDR3 DNA reads as TGTGCCAGTAGCGCTTGGCGGGGGGACAGGGAAGCTTTCTTT. Its translation is CASSAWRGDREAFF.

The chain links TRBV12-5 to TRBJ2-7, with D unclear. CDR1 is LGHNT and CDR2 is FRNRAP in the germline V gene. The length of the CDR3 is 16 residues. Trimming left V 0 bases short and J 2 bases short, with 14 bases between. CDR3 loop: CASGLVPPGSTYEQYF. DNA of the CDR3: TGTGCTAGTGGTTTGGTACCCCCAGGAAGTACCTACGAGCAGTACTTC.

The chain combines TRBV27 with TRBJ2-2; 10 bases are a match to TRBD1. The V and J ends lost 5 bases and 5 bases, in that order; junction bases with no gene match: 8. The length of the CDR3 is 16 residues. Germline V CDR1 and CDR2: MNHEY, SMNVEV (reference sequence). The CDR3 reads CASSHRQGAGTGELFF. In nucleotides, the CDR3 is TGTGCCAGCAGTCACAGACAGGGGGCGGGAACCGGGGAGCTGTTTTTT.

The count of this clone is one. CDR3 sequence: CASSPPPLRDRDEQFF. DNA for the CDR3: TGCGCCAGCAGCCCTCCCCCTCTCCGGGACAGGGACGAGCAGTTCTTC. The V call is TRBV5-1, the J call TRBJ2-1, with 9 bases fitting TRBD1. After removal of 4 bases from V and 10 bases from J, the junction contained 15 bases not matched to a gene. The germline gives CDR1 SGHRS, CDR2 YFSETQ. The CDR3 totals 16 residues.

The chain uses TRBV6-5 and TRBJ2-3, with 9 bases fitting TRBD1. J lost 3 bases, V lost 6 bases, and 7 bases had no gene match. This CDR3 is 15 amino acids long. Germline-derived CDR1 and CDR2 are MNHEY and SVGAGI. The chain's CDR3 is CASRGTGLPTDTQYF. The DNA of the CDR3 is TGTGCCAGCAGGGGGACAGGGTTGCCTACAGATACGCAGTATTTT.

J is TRBJ2-1 and V is TRBV3-1 (or the pseudogene TRBV3-2); D is perhaps TRBD2 (5 bases). The V gene lost 1 base and the J gene lost 12 bases, with 16 bases spanning the gap. CDR1 and CDR2 from the germline V gene are LGHDT and YNNKEL (reference sequence). CDR3 length: 14 amino acids. The DNA of the CDR3 is TGTGCCAGCAGCCAAGTCCTGGTATCAGAGGGGCAGTTCTTC. It codes for CASSQVLVSEGQFF.

This sequence joins TRBV2 and TRBJ1-5, with a weak D call TRBD1 (5 bases). CDR1 and CDR2 from the germline V gene are SNHLY and FYNNEI. V gave up 6 bases and J gave up 3 bases, with 12 bases separating them. The CDR3 runs 14 residues. Written as DNA, the CDR3 is TGTGCCAGCAGGGGGGACGTCGACAATCAGCCCCAGCATTTT. It yields the protein CASRGDVDNQPQHF. The variable domain in full, with the rest retrieved from reference TRBV2 and TRBJ1-5, is EPEVTQTPSHQVTQMGQEVILRCVPISNHLYFYWYRQILGQKVEFLVSFYNNEISEKSEIFDDQFSVERPDGSNFTLKIRSTKLEDSAMYFCASRGDVDNQPQHFGDGTRLSIL.

The chain has TRBV6-5 and TRBJ1-1; no firm D call. Trimming took 6 bases from V and 8 from J, leaving 13 bases between them. CDR1 is MNHEY and CDR2 is SVGAGI in the germline V gene. CDR3 size: 12 residues. For the CDR3, the DNA is TGTGCCAGCAGCCCCGAAGGAGAGGAAGCTTTCTTT. The encoded protein is CASSPEGEEAFF.

The chain carries TRBV2 and TRBJ1-4; TRBD1 might be the D (5 bases). Trimming took off 3 bases at V and 6 bases at J, with 8 bases between the two ends. From germline, CDR1 is SNHLY and CDR2 FYNNEI. This CDR3 is 13 amino acids long. In nucleotides, the CDR3 is TGTGCCAGCAGTGAGGGACGTTATGAAAAACTGTTTTTT. It codes for CASSEGRYEKLFF.

The gene calls are TRBV18 and TRBJ1-2, with D hard to call. V lost 3 bases to trimming and J lost 6 bases, with 5 bases between them. Germline lookup yields CDR1 KGHSH and CDR2 LQKENI. This CDR3 spans 11 amino acids. In DNA form, the CDR3 reads TGTGCCAGCTCACCGGGAGATGGCTACACCTTC. Translation: CASSPGDGYTF.

The rearrangement joins TRBV6-5 to TRBJ2-1; no firm D call. The CDR3 covers 13 residues. The V and J ends lost 2 bases and 8 bases respectively, with 10 bases between them. Looked up from germline, CDR1 is MNHEY and CDR2 is SVGAGI. The DNA for the CDR3 is TGTGCCAGCAGTTACGGTCCCCTGGATGAGCAGTTCTTC. Its translation is CASSYGPLDEQFF.